A selection of T cell receptor beta chains follows, all from one sample in a study of shared clonotypes between healthy human individuals. The method was immunoSEQ multiplex PCR; TCRdb's version includes in-frame clones alone and lacks a portion of them. Altogether over 75,000 clones are present, approximately 63% being singletons, with the ten largest covering roughly 50%. The sample was memory CD8+ T cells sorted from blood. These receptors were obtained from a man younger than 45 in good health. Both conserved end residues are part of each CDR3. Each record gives: clone size, V gene, J gene, D gene, CDR3 protein, CDR3 DNA. The D gene is left open where the match is weak. Size tells how often a clone was seen (once, few, many) or the class of an expanded clone, and some rows leave it out.

abundance: once; v_gene: TRBV29-1; j_gene: TRBJ2-7; d_gene: .; CDR3aa: CSVGSGSPYEQYF; CDR3nt: TGCAGCGTTGGCTCCGGGAGCCCCTACGAGCAGTACTTC
abundance: .; v_gene: TRBV27; j_gene: TRBJ2-3; d_gene: TRBD2; CDR3aa: CASWPGLLTDTQYF; CDR3nt: TGTGCCAGCTGGCCGGGACTACTCACAGATACGCAGTATTTT
abundance: .; v_gene: TRBV4-1; j_gene: TRBJ2-2; d_gene: TRBD2; CDR3aa: CASSQDALAGLPYGELFF; CDR3nt: TGCGCCAGCAGCCAAGACGCGCTAGCGGGACTCCCTTACGGGGAGCTGTTTTTT
abundance: .; v_gene: TRBV9; j_gene: TRBJ2-5; d_gene: TRBD2; CDR3aa: CASSIAGSRQETQYF; CDR3nt: TGTGCCAGCAGCATAGCGGGAAGTCGACAAGAGACCCAGTACTTC
abundance: few; v_gene: TRBV27; j_gene: TRBJ1-4; d_gene: .; CDR3aa: CASSLLDGNEKLFF; CDR3nt: TGTGCCAGCAGTTTACTGGACGGGAATGAAAAACTGTTTTTT
abundance: .; v_gene: TRBV5-1; j_gene: TRBJ1-2; d_gene: TRBD1; CDR3aa: CASSLVTGYGYTF; CDR3nt: TGCGCCAGCAGCTTGGTGACAGGGTATGGCTACACCTTC
abundance: .; v_gene: TRBV5-4; j_gene: TRBJ2-7; d_gene: TRBD1; CDR3aa: CASTIPGQGHNEQYF; CDR3nt: TGTGCCAGCACAATACCGGGACAGGGGCACAACGAGCAGTACTTC
abundance: .; v_gene: TRBV4-3; j_gene: TRBJ2-3; d_gene: TRBD2; CDR3aa: CASSQDLSGRTDTQYF; CDR3nt: TGCGCCAGCAGCCAAGATCTAAGCGGGAGGACAGATACGCAGTATTTT
abundance: .; v_gene: TRBV30; j_gene: TRBJ2-3; d_gene: TRBD2; CDR3aa: CAWSSMGLAGGLRDTQYF; CDR3nt: TGTGCCTGGAGTAGTATGGGACTAGCGGGAGGGCTTAGGGATACGCAGTATTTT
abundance: .; v_gene: TRBV4-1; j_gene: TRBJ2-7; d_gene: TRBD2; CDR3aa: CASSQTSGSSYEQYF; CDR3nt: TGCGCCAGCAGCCAGACTAGCGGGAGCTCCTACGAGCAGTACTTC
abundance: few; v_gene: TRBV5-1; j_gene: TRBJ2-7; d_gene: TRBD1; CDR3aa: CASSRTYRDRKSSYEQYF; CDR3nt: TGCGCCAGCAGCCGGACTTATAGGGACAGGAAAAGCTCCTACGAGCAGTACTTC
abundance: .; v_gene: TRBV19; j_gene: TRBJ2-3; d_gene: TRBD2; CDR3aa: CASSMRTSGVVDTQYF; CDR3nt: TGTGCCAGTAGCATGCGGACTAGCGGGGTCGTAGATACGCAGTATTTT
abundance: .; v_gene: TRBV4-1; j_gene: TRBJ2-7; d_gene: TRBD2; CDR3aa: CASSPGGVTYEQYF; CDR3nt: TGCGCCAGCAGCCCCGGGGGGGTAACCTACGAGCAGTACTTC
abundance: .; v_gene: TRBV9; j_gene: TRBJ1-1; d_gene: TRBD1; CDR3aa: CASSVAPGGPEAFF; CDR3nt: TGTGCCAGCAGCGTAGCCCCAGGGGGCCCTGAAGCTTTCTTT
abundance: few; v_gene: TRBV28; j_gene: TRBJ2-7; d_gene: .; CDR3aa: CASSFLSYEQYF; CDR3nt: TGTGCCAGCAGTTTCCTATCCTACGAGCAGTACTTC
abundance: .; v_gene: TRBV29-1; j_gene: TRBJ2-3; d_gene: TRBD2; CDR3aa: CSVEKEGRAVSDTQYF; CDR3nt: TGCAGCGTTGAAAAGGAGGGGAGGGCCGTCTCAGATACGCAGTATTTT
abundance: .; v_gene: TRBV6-5; j_gene: TRBJ2-7; d_gene: .; CDR3aa: CASSNYGSTYEQYF; CDR3nt: TGTGCCAGCTCAAACTACGGGTCCACATACGAGCAGTACTTC
abundance: .; v_gene: TRBV25-1; j_gene: TRBJ2-3; d_gene: .; CDR3aa: CASSDDMGLTDTQYF; CDR3nt: TGTGCCAGCAGTGACGACATGGGATTAACAGATACGCAGTATTTT
abundance: .; v_gene: TRBV7-2; j_gene: TRBJ2-7; d_gene: TRBD2; CDR3aa: CASSLVLTGGRDEQYF; CDR3nt: TGTGCCAGCAGCTTAGTTTTGACGGGAGGGCGCGACGAGCAGTACTTC
abundance: .; v_gene: TRBV28; j_gene: TRBJ2-5; d_gene: TRBD2; CDR3aa: CASQHPSGRARETQYF; CDR3nt: TGTGCCAGCCAGCACCCCAGCGGGAGGGCCCGAGAGACCCAGTACTTC
abundance: .; v_gene: TRBV30; j_gene: TRBJ2-3; d_gene: TRBD2; CDR3aa: CALGGGTKTDTQYF; CDR3nt: TGTGCCTTAGGCGGGGGGACTAAAACAGATACGCAGTATTTT
abundance: many; v_gene: TRBV7-6; j_gene: TRBJ2-1; d_gene: TRBD1; CDR3aa: CASSLTGGWEQFF; CDR3nt: TGTGCCAGCAGCCTTACAGGGGGCTGGGAGCAGTTCTTC
abundance: .; v_gene: TRBV27; j_gene: TRBJ2-1; d_gene: .; CDR3aa: CASSPFGDNEQFF; CDR3nt: TGTGCCAGCAGCCCTTTCGGGGACAATGAGCAGTTCTTC
abundance: .; v_gene: TRBV4-2; j_gene: TRBJ2-5; d_gene: .; CDR3aa: CASSHRGETQYF; CDR3nt: TGTGCCAGCAGCCACCGGGGAGAGACCCAGTACTTC
abundance: .; v_gene: TRBV28; j_gene: TRBJ2-1; d_gene: .; CDR3aa: CASRYSLHRDNEQFF; CDR3nt: TGTGCCAGCAGGTATAGTCTTCACCGGGACAATGAGCAGTTCTTC
abundance: .; v_gene: TRBV30; j_gene: TRBJ2-1; d_gene: .; CDR3aa: CAWSVLLEGWSSYNEQFF; CDR3nt: TGTGCCTGGAGTGTACTTTTGGAGGGTTGGAGCTCCTACAATGAGCAGTTCTTC
abundance: .; v_gene: TRBV10-3; j_gene: TRBJ2-7; d_gene: .; CDR3aa: CAISDLDRGTPSGEQYF; CDR3nt: TGTGCCATCAGTGACCTTGACAGAGGGACCCCTTCGGGGGAGCAGTACTTC
abundance: .; v_gene: TRBV5-1; j_gene: TRBJ2-1; d_gene: TRBD2; CDR3aa: CASSGGLAGYYNEQFF; CDR3nt: TGCGCCAGCAGCGGGGGACTAGCGGGATATTACAATGAGCAGTTCTTC
abundance: .; v_gene: TRBV13; j_gene: TRBJ2-2; d_gene: .; CDR3aa: CASSLRNGELFF; CDR3nt: TGTGCCAGCAGCTTACGGAACGGGGAGCTGTTTTTT